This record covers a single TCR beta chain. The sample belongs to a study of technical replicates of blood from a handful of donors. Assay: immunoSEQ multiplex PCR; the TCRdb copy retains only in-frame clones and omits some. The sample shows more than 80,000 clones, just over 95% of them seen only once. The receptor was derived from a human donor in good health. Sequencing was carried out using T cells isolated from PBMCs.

The CDR3 DNA is TGTGCCAGCAGTAGCAATCGGGACAGGGGACGCTTTCGAAGAACCTACGAGCAGTACTTC. It codes for CASSSNRDRGRFRRTYEQYF. The rearrangement links TRBV28 to TRBJ2-7; 10 nucleotides line up with TRBD1. This CDR3 contains 20 residues. The trim removed 5 bases at V and 2 bases at J, leaving 21 bases unmatched. Germline V CDR1 and CDR2: MDHEN, SYDVKM.